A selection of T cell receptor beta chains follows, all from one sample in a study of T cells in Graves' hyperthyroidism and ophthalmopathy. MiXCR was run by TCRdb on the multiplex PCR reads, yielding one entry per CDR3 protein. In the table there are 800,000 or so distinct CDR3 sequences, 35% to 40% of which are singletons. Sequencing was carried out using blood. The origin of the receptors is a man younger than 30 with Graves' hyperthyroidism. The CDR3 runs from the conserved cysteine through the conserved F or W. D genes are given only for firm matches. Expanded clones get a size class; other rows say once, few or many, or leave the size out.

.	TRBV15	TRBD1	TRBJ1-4	TGTGCCACCAGCAGACGGGACAGCCGAGAAAAACTGTTTTTT	CATSRRDSREKLFF
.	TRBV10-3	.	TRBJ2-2	TGTGCCATCAGTGCATCCTCCGGGACTGAGAACACCGGGGAGCTGTTTTTT	CAISASSGTENTGELFF
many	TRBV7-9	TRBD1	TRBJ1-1	TGTGCCAGCAGCTTACCGGGACAGGGCAGGAACACTGAAGCTTTCTTT	CASSLPGQGRNTEAFF
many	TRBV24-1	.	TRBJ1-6	TGTGCCACCACGGGGGGACACGGCTCTTGCTCACCCCTCCACTTT	CATTGGHGSCSPLHF
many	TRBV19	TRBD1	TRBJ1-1	TGTGCCAGTGGAGGTAGGGGACAGACTGAAGCTTTCTTT	CASGGRGQTEAFF
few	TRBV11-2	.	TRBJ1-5	TGTGCCAGCAGCTTAGGAGGGCAAGGTCAACAGCCCCAGCATTTT	CASSLGGQGQQPQHF
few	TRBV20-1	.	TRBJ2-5	TGCAGTGCCTGGGACGGGGGGCCCACCGAGACCCAGTACTTC	CSAWDGGPTETQYF
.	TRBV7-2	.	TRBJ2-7	TGTGCCAGCAGCTCTAACAGGGAAAGGATGTACTTC	CASSSNRERMYF
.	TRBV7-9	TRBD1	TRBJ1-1	TGTGCCAGCAACCACCCAGACAGGGCTGGCACTGAAGCTTTCTTT	CASNHPDRAGTEAFF
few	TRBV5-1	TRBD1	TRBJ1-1	TGCGCCAGCAGCTTTACGGGACAGGGGAATACTGAAGCTTTCTTT	CASSFTGQGNTEAFF
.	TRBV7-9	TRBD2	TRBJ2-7	TGTGCCAGCAGTGAATACGGGACTAGCGTGTACGAGCAGTACTTC	CASSEYGTSVYEQYF
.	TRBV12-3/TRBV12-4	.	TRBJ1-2	TGTGTCAGCAGTTACGGACGGGTCTATGGCTACACCTTC	CVSSYGRVYGYTF
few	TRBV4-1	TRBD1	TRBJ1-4	TGCGCCAGCAGCTCAGGGGGGCAACTGTTTTTT	CASSSGGQLFF
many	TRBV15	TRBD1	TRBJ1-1	TGTGCCACCAGCAGCCCGGGACAGGGCTCTGAAGCTTTCTTT	CATSSPGQGSEAFF
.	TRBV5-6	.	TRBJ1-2	TGTGCCAGCAGCTTTTTCGGCGGAGTAAACTATGGCTACACCTTC	CASSFFGGVNYGYTF
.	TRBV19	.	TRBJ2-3	TGTGCCAGTATGCGGGACAGCACAGATACGCAGTATTTT	CASMRDSTDTQYF
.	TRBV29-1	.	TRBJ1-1	TGCAGCAGTTCCCGAAGACAGTACACTGAAGCTTTCTTT	CSSSRRQYTEAFF
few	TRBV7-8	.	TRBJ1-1	TGTGCCAGCAGCTTGGACACGACGGGGAATTGGAACACTGAAGCTTTCTTT	CASSLDTTGNWNTEAFF
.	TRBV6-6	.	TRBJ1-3	TGTGCCAGCAGTTACGGGCCGGGGATTGGAAACACCATATATTTT	CASSYGPGIGNTIYF
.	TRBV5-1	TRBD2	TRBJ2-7	TGCGCCAGCAGCTTGGGCGGGGGTCGCTACGAGCAGTACTTC	CASSLGGGRYEQYF
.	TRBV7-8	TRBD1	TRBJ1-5	TGTGCCAGCAGCTCGTACAGGGGGATCAATCAGCCCCAGCATTTT	CASSSYRGINQPQHF
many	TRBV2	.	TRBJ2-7	TGTGCCAGCATTGGCGGAAAATACGAGCAGTACTTC	CASIGGKYEQYF
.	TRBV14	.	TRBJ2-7	TGTGCCAGCAGCCAAGTGCAGAGCTCCTACGGGCAGTACTTC	CASSQVQSSYGQYF
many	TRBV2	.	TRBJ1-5	TGTGCCAGCAGTGAAGAACTCAGGGACAATCAGCCCCAGCATTTT	CASSEELRDNQPQHF
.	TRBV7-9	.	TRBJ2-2	TGTGCCAGCAGCTCTCCGGCGGTGAACACCGGGGAGCTGTTTTTT	CASSSPAVNTGELFF
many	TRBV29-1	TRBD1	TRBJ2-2	TGCAGCGTTGAAGATTGGGGACAGGCGAACACCGGGGAGCTGTTTTTT	CSVEDWGQANTGELFF
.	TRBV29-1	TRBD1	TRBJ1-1	TGCAGCGTAGGTGGCAGGGGGGCTGAAGCTTTCTTT	CSVGGRGAEAFF
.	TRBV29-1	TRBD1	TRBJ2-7	TGCAGCGTTGTGGCGGGACAGGGCTACGAGCAGTACTTC	CSVVAGQGYEQYF
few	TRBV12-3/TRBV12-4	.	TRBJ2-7	TGTGCCAGCAGCTTCGGACAGTACTTC	CASSFGQYF
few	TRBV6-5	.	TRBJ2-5	TGTGCCAGCAGTTACTCTGCGGGACAGCAAGAGACCCAGTACTTC	CASSYSAGQQETQYF
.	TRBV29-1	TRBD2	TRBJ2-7	TGCAGCGCTGGTTGGAGCGGGGGAGAGCAGTACTTC	CSAGWSGGEQYF
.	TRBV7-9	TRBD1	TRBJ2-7	TGTGCCAGCAGCCTCCGGGACAGGGTCCCCTACGAGCAGTACTTC	CASSLRDRVPYEQYF
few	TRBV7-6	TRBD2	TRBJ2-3	TGTGCCAGCAGAAAGGCGGGGGGACCCGCAGATACGCAGTATTTT	CASRKAGGPADTQYF
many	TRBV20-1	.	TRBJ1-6	TGCAGTGCTCGGACGGGAAATTCACCCCTCCACTTT	CSARTGNSPLHF
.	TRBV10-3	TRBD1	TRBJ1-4	TGTGCCAGCAGTTACTCGTTCGGGGAACAGGGGGCGGCTAATGAAAAACTGTTTTTT	CASSYSFGEQGAANEKLFF
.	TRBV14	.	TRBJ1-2	TGTGCCAGCAGCCCCCAATTCGGCGGGTTTGGCTATGGCTACACCTTC	CASSPQFGGFGYGYTF
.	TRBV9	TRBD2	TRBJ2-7	TGTGCCAGCAGCTGGGGGAGGGTCAACGAGCAGTACTTC	CASSWGRVNEQYF
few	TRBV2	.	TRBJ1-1	TGTGCCAGCAGTGCGGGTTCAGCTTTCTTT	CASSAGSAFF
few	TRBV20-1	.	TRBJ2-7	TGCAGTGCTAGATCTGGGGGGTCCTACGAGCAGTACTTC	CSARSGGSYEQYF
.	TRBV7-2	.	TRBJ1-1	TGTGCCAGCAGCTTTGACAGGCCGAACACTGAAGCTTTCTTT	CASSFDRPNTEAFF
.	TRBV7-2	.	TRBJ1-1	TGTGCCAGCAGTTATTCGGCGGGTCGGGGAAGCACTGAAGCTTTCTTT	CASSYSAGRGSTEAFF
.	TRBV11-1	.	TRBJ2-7	TGTGCCAGCAGCAAGAGGGGCTGCGAGCAGTACTTC	CASSKRGCEQYF
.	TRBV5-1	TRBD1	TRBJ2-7	TGCGCCAGCAGCCCGGTCCCGGGACAGGGGGCCGACTACGAGCAGTACTTC	CASSPVPGQGADYEQYF
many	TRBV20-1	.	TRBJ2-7	TGCAGTGCCGACGGACTACGAACCTACGAGCAGTACTTC	CSADGLRTYEQYF
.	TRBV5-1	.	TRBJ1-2	TGCGCCAGCAGCCAAGTGTTGGGAAACTATGGCTACACCTTC	CASSQVLGNYGYTF
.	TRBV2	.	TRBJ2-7	TGTGCCAGCAGGCCCGGTTGGGGGGGCCGCGGGACCTACGAGCAGTACTTC	CASRPGWGGRGTYEQYF
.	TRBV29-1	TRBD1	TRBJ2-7	TGCAGCGTGCCGGGACAGAGCTCCTACGAGCAGTACTTC	CSVPGQSSYEQYF
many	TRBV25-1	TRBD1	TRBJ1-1	TGTGCCAGTAGCCAGGACAGGGCTTCCACTGAAGCTTTCTTT	CASSQDRASTEAFF
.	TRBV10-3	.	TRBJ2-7	TGTGCCATCAGAGATAGCCAGGGGTGGTACGAGCAGTACTTC	CAIRDSQGWYEQYF
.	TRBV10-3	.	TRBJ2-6	TGTGCCATCAGTGAGAATGGGTCGGGGGCCAACGTCCTGACTTTC	CAISENGSGANVLTF
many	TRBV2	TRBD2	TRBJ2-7	TGTGCCAGCAGCTTCCGGGACTACGAATTCTACGAGCAGTACTTC	CASSFRDYEFYEQYF
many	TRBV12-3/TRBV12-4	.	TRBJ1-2	TGTGCCAGCAGTTCGCCGACATACTATGGCTACACCTTC	CASSSPTYYGYTF
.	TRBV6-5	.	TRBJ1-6	TGTGCCAGCAGTTACTCGCAGTGGGAGGGGAAAGATTCACCCCTCCACTTT	CASSYSQWEGKDSPLHF
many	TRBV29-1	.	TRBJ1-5	TGCAGCGTGCAGGGCGGGAGCAATCAGCCCCAGCATTTT	CSVQGGSNQPQHF
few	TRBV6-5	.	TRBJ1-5	TGTGCCAGCGGGAGGACAGAGACCCATCAGCCCCAGCATTTT	CASGRTETHQPQHF
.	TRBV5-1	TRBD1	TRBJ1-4	TGCGCCAGCAGCTTAAGGGGGCAGACTAATGAAAAACTGTTTTTT	CASSLRGQTNEKLFF
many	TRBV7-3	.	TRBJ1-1	TGTGCCAGCAGCCCAGGGAAGGGTGCGAACACTGAAGCTTTCTTT	CASSPGKGANTEAFF
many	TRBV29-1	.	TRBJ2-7	TGCAGCGCTGGAGGGGGCAGCTCCTACGAGCAGTACTTC	CSAGGGSSYEQYF
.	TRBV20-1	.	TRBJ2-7	TGCAGTGCTAGAGATGACAGAGCCTACGAGCAGTACTTC	CSARDDRAYEQYF